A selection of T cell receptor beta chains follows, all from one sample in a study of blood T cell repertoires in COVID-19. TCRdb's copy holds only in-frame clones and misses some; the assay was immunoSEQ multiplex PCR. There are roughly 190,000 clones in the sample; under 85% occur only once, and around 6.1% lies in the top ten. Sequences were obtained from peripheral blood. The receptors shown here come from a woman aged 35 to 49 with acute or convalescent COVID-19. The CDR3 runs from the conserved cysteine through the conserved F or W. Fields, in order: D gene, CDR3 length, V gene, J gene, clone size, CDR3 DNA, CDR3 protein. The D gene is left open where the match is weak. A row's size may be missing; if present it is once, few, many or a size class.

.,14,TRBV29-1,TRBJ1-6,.,TGCAGCGTTGCCCAGGACGGGGGTAATTCACCCCTCCACTTT,CSVAQDGGNSPLHF
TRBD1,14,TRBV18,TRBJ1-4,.,TGTGCCAGCTCAGGGACAGCTGAGAATGAAAAACTGTTTTTT,CASSGTAENEKLFF
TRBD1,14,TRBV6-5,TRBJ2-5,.,TGTGCCAGCACCCGGGACAGGACTAAAGAGACCCAGTACTTC,CASTRDRTKETQYF
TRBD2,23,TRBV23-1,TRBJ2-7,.,TGCGCCAGCAGTCAATTGGGTACAGGGCCCCTAGCGGGCCTAACCCCTATCTCCTACGAGCAGTACTTC,CASSQLGTGPLAGLTPISYEQYF
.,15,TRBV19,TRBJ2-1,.,TGTGCCAGTAGTATTGGGGCCTCCCTGATTAATGAGCAGTTCTTC,CASSIGASLINEQFF
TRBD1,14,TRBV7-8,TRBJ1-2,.,TGTGCCAGCAGCTTAACCGACAGGGCGTATGGCTACACCTTC,CASSLTDRAYGYTF
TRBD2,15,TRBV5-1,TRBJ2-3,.,TGCGCCAGCAGCTTACTAGCGGGGGGGCCAGATACGCAGTATTTT,CASSLLAGGPDTQYF
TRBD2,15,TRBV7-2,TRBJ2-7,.,TGTGCCAGCAGCTTAGCTCCAAGCGGGGGCTACGAGCAGTACTTC,CASSLAPSGGYEQYF
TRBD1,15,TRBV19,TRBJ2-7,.,TGTGCCAGTAGTGCGACCGGGACAGGGACCTACGAGCAGTACTTC,CASSATGTGTYEQYF
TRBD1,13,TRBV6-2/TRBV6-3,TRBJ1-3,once,TGTGCCAGCAGCCGGGACAGTAGAAACACCATATATTTT,CASSRDSRNTIYF
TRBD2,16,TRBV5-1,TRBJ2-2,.,TGCGCCAGCAGCGACACTAGCGGGAGCCTTCCTGGGGAGCTGTTTTTT,CASSDTSGSLPGELFF
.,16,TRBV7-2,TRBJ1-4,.,TGTGCCAGCAGCTCGCCTATTGGACGGACGGGGGGAAAACTGTTTTTT,CASSSPIGRTGGKLFF
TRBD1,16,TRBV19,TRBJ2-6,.,TGTGCCAGTAGTATGACAGGGGGTTCTGGGGCCAACGTCCTGACTTTC,CASSMTGGSGANVLTF
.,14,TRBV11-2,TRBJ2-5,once,TGTGCCAGCAGCCATCCCAGGGGCTCAGAGACCCAGTACTTC,CASSHPRGSETQYF
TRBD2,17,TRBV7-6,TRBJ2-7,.,TGTGCCAGCAGCCCAGGGGTCGCGGGAGGGCCTCGGGACGAGCAGTACTTC,CASSPGVAGGPRDEQYF
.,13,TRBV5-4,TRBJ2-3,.,TGTGCCAGCAGTACCAGGATCACAGATACGCAGTATTTT,CASSTRITDTQYF
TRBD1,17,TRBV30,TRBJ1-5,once,TGTGCCTGGAGTGTAGAGGGCCAGGGGGCCTGGAATCAGCCCCAGCATTTT,CAWSVEGQGAWNQPQHF
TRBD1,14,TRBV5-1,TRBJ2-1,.,TGCGCCAGCAGCCCTTCCGGGACAGACAATGAGCAGTTCTTC,CASSPSGTDNEQFF
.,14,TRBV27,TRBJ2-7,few,TGTGCCAGCACCTCCGGGATAAGGGTCTACGAGCAGTACTTC,CASTSGIRVYEQYF
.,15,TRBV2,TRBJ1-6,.,TGTGCCAGCAGCGGCCGTTCGGGTACGGGGTCACCCCTCCACTTT,CASSGRSGTGSPLHF